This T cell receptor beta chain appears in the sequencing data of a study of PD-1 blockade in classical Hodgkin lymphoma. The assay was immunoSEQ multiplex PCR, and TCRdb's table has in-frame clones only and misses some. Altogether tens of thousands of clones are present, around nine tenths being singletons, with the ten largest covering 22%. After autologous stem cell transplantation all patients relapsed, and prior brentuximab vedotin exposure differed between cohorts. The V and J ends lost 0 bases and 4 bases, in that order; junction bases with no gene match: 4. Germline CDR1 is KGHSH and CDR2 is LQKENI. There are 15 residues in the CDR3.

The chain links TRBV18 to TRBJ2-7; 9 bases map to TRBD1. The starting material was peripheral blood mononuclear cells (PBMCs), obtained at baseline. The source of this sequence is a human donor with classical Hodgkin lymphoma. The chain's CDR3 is CASSPPGQGPYEQYF. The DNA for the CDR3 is TGTGCCAGCTCACCACCGGGACAGGGTCCTTACGAGCAGTACTTC.